This T cell receptor (beta chain) came from a study of cytomegalovirus exposure and HLA in healthy donors. Study-wide background: In an early release, HLA-typed donors contributed tens of millions of unique TCR sequences.

PCR was performed using 60 Vbeta and 13 Jbeta primers. The table came from immunoSEQ multiplex PCR; TCRdb's copy has only in-frame clones and leaves some out. This sample carries about 130,000 clones, about 15% of them seen once, and the ten largest clones take approximately 2.6%. Study observations and caveats: TCR beta V- and J-gene trimming, according to a later analysis, was linked to a missense DCLRE1C variant.

Germline lookup yields CDR1 MGHRA and CDR2 YSYEKL. Trimming cost V 0 bases and J 6 bases, with 11 bases left between them. The CDR3 covers 14 residues. Comment on this clone: The antigen remains unidentified.

The source is a female donor in good health and CMV-seropositive. Source material: PBMCs. This chain links TRBV4-1 with TRBJ1-2; TRBD1 might be the D (5 bases). CDR3 nucleotide sequence: TGCGCCAGCAGCCAAGACGAAAGGGGTGATGGCTACACCTTC. Its translation: CASSQDERGDGYTF.